A single TCR beta chain is shown here with its context. Its cognate antigen is unknown. The CDR3 length is 16 residues. V lost 3 bases to trimming and J lost 4 bases, with 15 bases between them. Per germline, CDR1 LNHDA and CDR2 SQIVND (reference sequence). Every bit of the isolated RNA underwent reverse transcription, so sequencing read expressed TCRB transcripts. Stem cell-like memory T cell samples averaged approximately 940,000 immunoSEQ reads each. Profiling relied on immunoSEQ multiplex PCR, and the TCRdb table lists in-frame clones only, not all of them. The sample comprises about 23,000 clones, about three fifths of which are singletons, and around 0.4% rests with the top ten. One heparinised blood draw averaging around 120 mL was given by each donor. The entry originates in a study of beta chain features in type 1 diabetes. Overall study results and limits: A moderate, significant TCRB CDR3 shortening appeared in type 1 diabetes across four CD4+ subsets. Patients' naive, central memory and regulatory TCRB repertoires appeared more alike than those of healthy donors.

The receptor was derived from a man younger than 35 with type 1 diabetes. Source material: stem cell memory CD4+ T cells from blood. The chain links TRBV19 to TRBJ2-2, with D perhaps TRBD1 (7 bases). In nucleotides, the CDR3 is TGTGCCAGTAGTATTCAGGGGGGCGCAGGCACCGGGGAGCTGTTTTTT. Its translation is CASSIQGGAGTGELFF.